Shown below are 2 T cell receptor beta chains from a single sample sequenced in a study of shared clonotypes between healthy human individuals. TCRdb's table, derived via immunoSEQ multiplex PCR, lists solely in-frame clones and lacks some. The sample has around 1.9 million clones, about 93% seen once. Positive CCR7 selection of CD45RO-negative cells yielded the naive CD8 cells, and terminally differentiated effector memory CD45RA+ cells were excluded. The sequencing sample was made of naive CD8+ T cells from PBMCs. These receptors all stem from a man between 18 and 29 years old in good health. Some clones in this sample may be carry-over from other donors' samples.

In DNA form, the CDR3 reads TGCGCCAGCAGCCCAGGACTGATCCCTTCCGGAAACACCATATATTTT. Amino acids: CASSPGLIPSGNTIYF. J is TRBJ1-3 and V is TRBV5-1, with D unclear. Trimming pared 4 bases from V and 4 bases from J, leaving 18 bases between. This CDR3 has 16 residues. Germline CDR1 is SGHRS and CDR2 is YFSETQ.

In DNA form, the CDR3 reads TGTGCCATCAGTGACACTAGCGGGAGTGGTGGTGAGCAGTTCTTC. Translating it yields CAISDTSGSGGEQFF. The J gene is TRBJ2-1, the V gene TRBV10-3; 11 bases line up with TRBD2. This CDR3 is built from 15 residues. V trimming: 3 bases; J trimming: 9 bases; junction bases outside the gene matches: 7. Germline CDR1 reads ENHRY; CDR2 reads SYGVKD.